The clone carrying this TCR beta chain occurred many times. The antigen remains undetermined. This specimen belongs to a study of T cell repertoires in cytomegalovirus infection. Study summary: Indications of both CMV infection and matching HLA type were provided by public TCR beta signatures. Study-wide points: The ex vivo response showed dominance by HLA-C-restricted CMV-specific TCR beta clonotypes.

TCRdb fed the reads into MiXCR, producing one record per CDR3 protein. This sample carries around 440,000 distinct CDR3 sequences, 11% of them seen once, and the ten largest clones take more than 8.5%. The germline V and J ends were trimmed by 5 bases and 12 bases, with 20 bases remaining between them. Germline CDR1 MDHEN, CDR2 SYDVKM. The CDR3 is 14 amino acids. The source is a human donor in good health (CMV status not recorded). Some clones in this sample may be carry-over from other donors' samples. The chain uses TRBV28 and TRBJ2-1; weak D call: TRBD2 (6 bases). The sample consisted of PBMCs. CDR3 nucleotide sequence: TGTGCCAGCAGTCCCGGGACTGTCACCCCCGGGCAGTTCTTC. It yields the protein CASSPGTVTPGQFF.